This T cell receptor beta chain stems from a study of identical twins. The length of the CDR3 is 14 residues. V gave up 5 bases and J gave up 8 bases; unmatched junction bases: 8. This clonotype was observed many times. Its matching antigen is unknown. Whole-study findings and limits: Researchers caution that invariant MAIT and iNKT cells could partly confound zero-insertion analyses. Modelling underestimated the level of out-of-frame TCR alpha sharing observed in monozygotic twins. Clonotypes of the beta chain that were abundant in cord blood carried fewer insertions (memory repertoires showed none).

TCRdb passed the 5' RACE reads through MiXCR, listing each CDR3 protein once. Of 1.5 million to 2 million distinct CDR3 sequences in the sample, 25% to 35% were seen once. The material sequenced was cord blood. The genes are TRBV12-3 or TRBV12-4 and TRBJ1-2; 10 bases map to TRBD1. This TCR was recovered from a newborn girl in good health. The chain's CDR3 is CASSLRGQGGGYTF. In DNA, the CDR3 is TGTGCCAGCAGTCTGCGTGGACAGGGGGGCGGCTACACCTTC.